One and the same sample provided the 2 T cell receptor beta chains below, sequenced in a study of identical twins. Each CDR3 protein is one row after TCRdb ran MiXCR on the 5' RACE reads. The sample includes about 890,000 distinct CDR3 sequences, approximately 13% of them seen just once. These data also featured in a second study, about yellow fever vaccine responses in identical twins.

Sequenced sample: PBMCs. The source of these receptors is a woman aged 18-30 years in good health.

This clonotype was picked up a small number of times. The chain has TRBV12-3 or TRBV12-4 and TRBJ2-7; possible D gene TRBD1, 6 bases. V gave up 4 bases and J gave up 3 bases, with 10 bases separating them. CDR3 length equals 13 residues. This chain's CDR3 is CASSWGLNYEQYV. The CDR3 bases are TGTGCCAGCAGTTGGGGGCTGAACTACGAGCAGTACGTC.

This chain links TRBV20-1 with TRBJ1-1, with D possibly matching TRBD1 (6 bases). Deletions cut 2 bases from V and 1 base from J, with 11 bases between. Germline-derived CDR1 and CDR2 are DFQATT and SNEGSKA (reference sequence). The CDR3 runs to 14 residues. This chain's CDR3 is CSARSGGPNTEAFF. In nucleotides, the CDR3 is TGCAGTGCTAGAAGTGGGGGGCCGAACACTGAAGCTTTCTTT.